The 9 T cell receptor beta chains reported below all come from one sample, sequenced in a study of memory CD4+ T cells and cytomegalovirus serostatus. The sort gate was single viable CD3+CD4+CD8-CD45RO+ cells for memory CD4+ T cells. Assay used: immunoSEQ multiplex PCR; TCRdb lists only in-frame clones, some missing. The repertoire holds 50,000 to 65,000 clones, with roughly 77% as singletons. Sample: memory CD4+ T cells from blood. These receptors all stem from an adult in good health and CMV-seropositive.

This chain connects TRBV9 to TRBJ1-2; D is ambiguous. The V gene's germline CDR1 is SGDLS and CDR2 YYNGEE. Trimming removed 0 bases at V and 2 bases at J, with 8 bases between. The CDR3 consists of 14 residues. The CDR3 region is CASSVDSGNYGYTF. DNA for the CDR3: TGTGCCAGCAGCGTAGATTCCGGGAACTATGGCTACACCTTC.

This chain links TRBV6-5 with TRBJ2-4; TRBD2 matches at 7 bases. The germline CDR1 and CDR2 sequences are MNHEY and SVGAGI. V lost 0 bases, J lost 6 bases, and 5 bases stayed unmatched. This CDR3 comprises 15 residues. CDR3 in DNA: TGTGCCAGCAGTTACTCGGCGGGAGTCGGAAACATTCAGTACTTC. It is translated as CASSYSAGVGNIQYF.

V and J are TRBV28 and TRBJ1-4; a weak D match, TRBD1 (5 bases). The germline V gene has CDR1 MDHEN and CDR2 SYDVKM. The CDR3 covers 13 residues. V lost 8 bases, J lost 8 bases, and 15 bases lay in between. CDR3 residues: CASLRQGREKLFF. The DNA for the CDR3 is TGTGCCAGCCTAAGGCAGGGCCGAGAAAAACTGTTTTTT.

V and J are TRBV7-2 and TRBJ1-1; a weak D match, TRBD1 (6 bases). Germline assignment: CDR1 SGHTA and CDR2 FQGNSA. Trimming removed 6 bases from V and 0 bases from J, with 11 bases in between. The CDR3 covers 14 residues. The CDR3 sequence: CASRPQGLNTEAFF. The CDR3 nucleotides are TGTGCCAGCAGACCTCAGGGGCTGAACACTGAAGCTTTCTTT. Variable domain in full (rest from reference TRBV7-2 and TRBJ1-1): GAGVSQSPSNKVTEKGKDVELRCDPISGHTALYWYRQSLGQGLEFLIYFQGNSAPDKSGLPSDRFSAERTGGSVSTLTIQRTQQEDSAVYLCASRPQGLNTEAFFGQGTRLTVV.

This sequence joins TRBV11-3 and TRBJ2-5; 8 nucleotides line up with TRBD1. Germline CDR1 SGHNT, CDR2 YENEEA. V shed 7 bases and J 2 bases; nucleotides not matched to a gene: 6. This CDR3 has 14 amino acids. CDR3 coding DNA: TGTGCCAGCATGCCCGGGACAGGTCAAGAGACCCAGTACTTC. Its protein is CASMPGTGQETQYF.

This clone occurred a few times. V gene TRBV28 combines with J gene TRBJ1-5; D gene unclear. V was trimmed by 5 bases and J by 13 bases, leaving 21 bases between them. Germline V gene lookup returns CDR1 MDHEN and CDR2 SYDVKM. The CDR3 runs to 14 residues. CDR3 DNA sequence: TGTGCCAGCAGTGCGCTAAACGGAGGGCTACTACAGCATTTT. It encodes CASSALNGGLLQHF.

The CDR3 region has the DNA TGCGCCAGCAGCTTAACCTCATCTTGGGACACCGGGGAGCTGTTTTTT. It encodes CASSLTSSWDTGELFF. J is TRBJ2-2 and V is TRBV5-1; no clear D gene. The CDR3 extends over 16 amino acids. Per the germline V gene, CDR1 is SGHRS and CDR2 is YFSETQ. The ends were cut back, 2 bases at V and 3 bases at J, with 14 bases in the middle.

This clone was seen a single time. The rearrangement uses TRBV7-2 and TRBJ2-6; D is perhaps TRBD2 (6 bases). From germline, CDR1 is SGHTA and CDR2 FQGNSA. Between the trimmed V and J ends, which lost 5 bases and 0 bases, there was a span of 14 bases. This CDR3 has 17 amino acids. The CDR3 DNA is TGTGCCAGCAGCGGGACTGGTGATAGCTCTGGGGCCAACGTCCTGACTTTC. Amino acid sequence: CASSGTGDSSGANVLTF.

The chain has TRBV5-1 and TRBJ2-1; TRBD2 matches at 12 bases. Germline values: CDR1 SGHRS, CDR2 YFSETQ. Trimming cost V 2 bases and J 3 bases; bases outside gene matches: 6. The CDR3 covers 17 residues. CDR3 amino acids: CASSLMTSGSLYNEQFF. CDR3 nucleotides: TGCGCCAGCAGCTTAATGACTAGCGGGAGCCTCTACAATGAGCAGTTCTTC.